The 16 T cell receptor beta chains below all came from one sample that was sequenced in a study of beta chain features in type 1 diabetes. Expressed TCRB transcripts were sequenced because the entire RNA isolate underwent reverse transcription. TCRdb's copy holds only in-frame clones and misses some; the assay was immunoSEQ multiplex PCR. The table includes 620,000 or so clones, around 15% detected once. Sequenced material: naive CD4+ T cells from blood. These TCRs come from a man between 18 and 29 years old in good health.

This clone showed up just a few times. The CDR3, as DNA: TGTGCCTGGAGTGTACTGGAGGGAACTGAAGCTTTCTTT. As protein: CAWSVLEGTEAFF. This chain joins TRBV30 and TRBJ1-1; D is uncertain. The germline gives CDR1 GTSNPN, CDR2 SVGIG (reference sequence). The V gene lost 0 bases and the J gene lost 5 bases, with 10 bases spanning the gap. The CDR3 extends over 13 amino acids.

V gene TRBV5-1 combines with J gene TRBJ2-2; D possibly uses TRBD1 or TRBD2 (6 bases each). The CDR3 length is 16 residues. Germline V gene sequence: CDR1 SGHRS, CDR2 YFSETQ. Trimming removed 0 bases at V and 6 bases at J, with 15 bases between. The CDR3 loop reads CASSLAGGASAGELFF. As DNA, the CDR3 is TGCGCCAGCAGCTTGGCCGGGGGCGCGTCGGCCGGGGAGCTGTTTTTT.

At least ten counts were recorded for this clone. This sequence joins TRBV18 and TRBJ2-4, with D unresolved. V was clipped by 3 bases and J by 1 base, with 10 bases between them. CDR1 and CDR2 from the germline V gene are KGHSH and LQKENI. This CDR3 is 15 amino acids long. The CDR3 sequence is CASSPPSAAKNIQYF. In DNA, the CDR3 is TGTGCCAGCTCACCGCCCAGCGCGGCCAAAAACATTCAGTACTTC.

The chain is built from TRBV19 and TRBJ2-7, with D maybe TRBD2 (6 bases). CDR1 and CDR2 from the germline V gene are LNHDA and SQIVND (reference sequence). CDR3 size: 16 residues. Trimming cost V 0 bases and J 2 bases, with 14 bases left between them. The CDR3 region has the DNA TGTGCCAGTAGTATAGAGGGGACTCGAGGGGCCTACGAGCAGTACTTC. It codes for CASSIEGTRGAYEQYF.

This clone was picked up a small number of times. The chain carries TRBV21-1 and TRBJ2-7; the table's TRBD2 call for D was not verified on the DNA. TRBV21-1 is annotated as a pseudogene. The CDR3 sequence is 15 residues long. The DNA of the CDR3 is TGTGCCAGCAGCAAACTTGGACTAGCGGACCGCGAGCAGTACTTC. This gives the protein CASSKLGLADREQYF.

The rearrangement links TRBV18 to TRBJ1-4; TRBD1 might be the D (6 bases). Germline V gene lookup returns CDR1 KGHSH and CDR2 LQKENI. CDR3 length: 16 residues. V was trimmed by 3 bases and J by 4 bases, leaving 15 bases between them. CDR3: CASSPNNGGGNEKLFF. DNA for the CDR3: TGTGCCAGCTCACCGAACAACGGGGGCGGTAATGAAAAACTGTTTTTT.

The chain carries TRBV5-4 and TRBJ1-1, with a possible D match to TRBD1 (6 bases). The V gene lost 6 bases and the J gene lost 3 bases, with 21 bases spanning the gap. Germline V gene sequence: CDR1 SGHNT, CDR2 YYREEE (reference sequence). The CDR3 covers 16 residues. The CDR3 loop reads CASTQGAVIMDTEAFF. As DNA, the CDR3 is TGTGCCAGCACACAGGGCGCGGTTATAATGGACACTGAAGCTTTCTTT.

This clone was counted between two and nine times. This rearrangement joins TRBV5-1 to TRBJ2-3; D uncertain. Germline CDR1 SGHRS, CDR2 YFSETQ. The CDR3 runs 16 residues. V was pared by 1 base and J by 2 bases, with 14 bases between. CDR3 coding DNA: TGCGCCAGCAGCTTGATAAGCACTGGATTCACAGATACGCAGTATTTT. Translation gives CASSLISTGFTDTQYF.

The V gene is TRBV5-4, the J gene TRBJ1-1; TRBD1 is a possible D gene (6 bases). Germline V gene sequence: CDR1 SGHNT, CDR2 YYREEE (reference sequence). This CDR3 has 15 amino acids. Trimming cost V 2 bases and J 4 bases, with 15 bases left between them. The chain's CDR3 is CASSLLQGVLTEAFF. The DNA for the CDR3 is TGTGCCAGCAGCTTATTACAGGGAGTCCTCACTGAAGCTTTCTTT.

A few counts support this clone. In DNA form, the CDR3 reads TGTGCCAGCTCACCAGGATCGACAGGGGATCTTATCACCGGGGAGCTGTTTTTT. It specifies CASSPGSTGDLITGELFF. The rearrangement links TRBV18 to TRBJ2-2, with 8 bases that match TRBD1. Germline V lookup: CDR1 KGHSH, CDR2 LQKENI. This CDR3 has 18 residues. Losses at the gene ends were 2 bases for V and 4 bases for J; bases not matched to a gene: 12.

This clone was observed a handful of times. The chain links TRBV6-5 to TRBJ2-5; D might be TRBD2 (5 bases). V was cut by 5 bases and J by 9 bases, with 13 bases left in between. In germline, CDR1 is MNHEY, CDR2 SVGAGI. CDR3 length equals 12 residues. CDR3 residues: CASSPGFGAQYF. The CDR3 bases are TGTGCCAGCAGTCCCGGCTTCGGGGCCCAGTACTTC.

V and J are TRBV15 and TRBJ2-7; the match to TRBD1 covers 8 bases. Unmatched junction bases numbered 4, after V lost 0 bases and J lost 3 bases. The CDR3 is 15 residues long. CDR1 LNHNV and CDR2 YYDKDF come from the germline V gene (reference sequence). CDR3 sequence: CATSREWTGNYEQYF. CDR3 DNA sequence: TGTGCCACCAGCAGAGAGTGGACAGGGAACTACGAGCAGTACTTC.

This clone was recorded only once. The genes are TRBV6-1 and TRBJ2-7, with D possibly called TRBD1 or TRBD2 (5 bases each). V lost 8 bases and J lost 2, with 10 bases in between. CDR1 is MNHNS, CDR2 SASEGT, per germline. The CDR3 extends over 12 amino acids. In nucleotides, the CDR3 is TGTGCCAGCCGGGGCACAACCTACGAGCAGTACTTC. Protein: CASRGTTYEQYF.

As for this clone: At the DNA level, this CDR3 is encoded by other sequences in the same sample as well. The gene calls are TRBV7-9 and TRBJ2-6; D assignment may be TRBD1 or TRBD2 (6 bases each). Per germline, CDR1 SEHNR and CDR2 FQNEAQ (reference sequence). Trimming took off 11 bases at V and 0 bases at J, with 14 bases between the two ends. This CDR3 has 15 amino acids. The CDR3 region is CAGGPGSSGANVLTF. Written as DNA, the CDR3 is TGTGCCGGGGGGCCGGGGAGCTCTGGGGCCAACGTCCTGACTTTC.

This clone was picked up a small number of times. CDR3 in amino acids: CASSYSGLGRYNEQFF. The CDR3 nucleotides are TGTGCCAGCAGTTACTCCGGGTTAGGTCGGTACAATGAGCAGTTCTTC. This chain connects TRBV6-5 to TRBJ2-1; D is undetermined. Per the germline V gene, CDR1 is MNHEY and CDR2 is SVGAGI. The CDR3 has 16 residues. V was trimmed by 0 bases and J by 4 bases, leaving 13 bases between them.

This chain uses TRBV27 with TRBJ2-5; TRBD2 matches at 7 bases. Trimming took 6 bases from V and 5 from J; bases not matched to a gene: 15. The CDR3 runs to 16 residues. Germline lookup yields CDR1 MNHEY and CDR2 SMNVEV (reference sequence). The CDR3 DNA follows: TGTGCCAGCAGCTATACCCCCCGGGGGGACCGGGAGACCCAGTACTTC. As protein: CASSYTPRGDRETQYF.